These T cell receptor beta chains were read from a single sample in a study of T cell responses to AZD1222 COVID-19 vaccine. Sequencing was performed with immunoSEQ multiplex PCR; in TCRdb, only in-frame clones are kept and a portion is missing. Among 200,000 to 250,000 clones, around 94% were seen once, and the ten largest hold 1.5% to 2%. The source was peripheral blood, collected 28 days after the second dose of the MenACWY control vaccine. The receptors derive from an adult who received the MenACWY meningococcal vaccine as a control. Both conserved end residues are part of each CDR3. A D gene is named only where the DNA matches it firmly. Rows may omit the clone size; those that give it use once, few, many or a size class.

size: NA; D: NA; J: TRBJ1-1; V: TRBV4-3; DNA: TGCGCCAGCAGCCAAGATGAGGGGATATACACTGAAGCTTTCTTT; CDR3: CASSQDEGIYTEAFF
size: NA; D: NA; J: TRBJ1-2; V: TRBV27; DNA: TGTGCCAGCAGTTTTTCGTCTATGGCAGCCTATGGCTACACCTTC; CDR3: CASSFSSMAAYGYTF
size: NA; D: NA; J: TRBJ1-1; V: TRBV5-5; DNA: TGTGCCAGCAGCTTCGGGACTGAAGCTTTCTTT; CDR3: CASSFGTEAFF
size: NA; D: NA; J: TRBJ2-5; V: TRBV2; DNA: TGTGCCAGCAGGCGGAGAGGCGTCCAAGAGACCCAGTACTTC; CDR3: CASRRRGVQETQYF
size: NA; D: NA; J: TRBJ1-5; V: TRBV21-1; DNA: TGTGCCAGCAGCGTCCTCTCCGGGACAGGGGGCGACCGTCAGCCCCAGCATTTT; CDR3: CASSVLSGTGGDRQPQHF
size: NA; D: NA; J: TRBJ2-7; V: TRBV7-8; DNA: TGTGCCAGCAGCCGGGACGGAAGGCTACGCGAGCAGTACTTC; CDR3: CASSRDGRLREQYF
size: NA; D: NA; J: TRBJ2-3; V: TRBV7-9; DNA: TGTGCCAGCAGCCCCGGAGGGGGCACAGATACGCAGTATTTT; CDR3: CASSPGGGTDTQYF
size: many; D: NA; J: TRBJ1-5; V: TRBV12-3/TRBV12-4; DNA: TGTGCCAGCAGCCTCCAGAGGTATCAGCCCCAGCATTTT; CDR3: CASSLQRYQPQHF
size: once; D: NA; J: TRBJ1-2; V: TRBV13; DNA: TGTGCCAGCAACCTTCCCGGGACCATTGGTGGCTACACCTTC; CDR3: CASNLPGTIGGYTF
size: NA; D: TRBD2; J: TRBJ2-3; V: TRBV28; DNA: TGTGCCAGCAGCCCCTCGACTAGCGGGTACACAGATACGCAGTATTTT; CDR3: CASSPSTSGYTDTQYF
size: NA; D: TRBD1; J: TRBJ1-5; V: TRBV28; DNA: TGTGCCAGCAGTTCCGGACAGGCGCTCCAGCCCCAGCATTTT; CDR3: CASSSGQALQPQHF
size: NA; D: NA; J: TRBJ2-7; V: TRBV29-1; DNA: TGCAGCGTTGTAGACGGAGGAGGCTACGAGCAGTACTTC; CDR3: CSVVDGGGYEQYF
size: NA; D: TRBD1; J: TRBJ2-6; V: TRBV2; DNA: TGTGCCAGCAAGAGGGGGACAGGGAGGAATGGGGCCAACGTCCTGACTTTC; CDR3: CASKRGTGRNGANVLTF
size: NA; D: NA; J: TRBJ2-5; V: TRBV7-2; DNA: TGTGCCAGCAGCTCAAGAACGACTGGGATCCAAGAGACCCAGTACTTC; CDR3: CASSSRTTGIQETQYF
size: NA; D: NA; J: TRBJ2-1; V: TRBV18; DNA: TGTGCCAGCTCACCACCGGAGGGATCCTCCTACAATGAGCAGTTCTTC; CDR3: CASSPPEGSSYNEQFF
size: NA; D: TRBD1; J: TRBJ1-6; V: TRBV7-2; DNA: TGTGCCAGCAGCCGGGGACAGTTCAATTCACCCCTCCACTTT; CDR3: CASSRGQFNSPLHF
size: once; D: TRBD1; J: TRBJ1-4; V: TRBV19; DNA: TGTGCCAGTAGTAAACCGGGACAGGGTGGAACTAATGAAAAACTGTTTTTT; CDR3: CASSKPGQGGTNEKLFF
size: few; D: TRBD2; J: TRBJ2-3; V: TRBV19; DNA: TGTGCCTCAGGACTAGCTGCAGATACGCAGTATTTT; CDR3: CASGLAADTQYF
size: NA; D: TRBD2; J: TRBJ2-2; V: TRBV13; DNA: TGTGCCAGCAGCCCCCGACTAGCGTCCGGGGAGCTGTTTTTT; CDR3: CASSPRLASGELFF
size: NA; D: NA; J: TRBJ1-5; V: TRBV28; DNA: TGTGCCAGCAGTGCCTCAGGGGATCTTAGCAATCAGCCCCAGCATTTT; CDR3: CASSASGDLSNQPQHF
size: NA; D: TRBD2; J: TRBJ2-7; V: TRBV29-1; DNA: TGCAGCGTTGGCCTAGCGGGCACTTACGAGCAGTACTTC; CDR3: CSVGLAGTYEQYF
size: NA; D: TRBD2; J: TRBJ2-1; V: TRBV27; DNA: TGTGCCAGCAGTTTCGGTCTAGCGGGAGTCACAACCTACAATGAGCAGTTCTTC; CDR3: CASSFGLAGVTTYNEQFF